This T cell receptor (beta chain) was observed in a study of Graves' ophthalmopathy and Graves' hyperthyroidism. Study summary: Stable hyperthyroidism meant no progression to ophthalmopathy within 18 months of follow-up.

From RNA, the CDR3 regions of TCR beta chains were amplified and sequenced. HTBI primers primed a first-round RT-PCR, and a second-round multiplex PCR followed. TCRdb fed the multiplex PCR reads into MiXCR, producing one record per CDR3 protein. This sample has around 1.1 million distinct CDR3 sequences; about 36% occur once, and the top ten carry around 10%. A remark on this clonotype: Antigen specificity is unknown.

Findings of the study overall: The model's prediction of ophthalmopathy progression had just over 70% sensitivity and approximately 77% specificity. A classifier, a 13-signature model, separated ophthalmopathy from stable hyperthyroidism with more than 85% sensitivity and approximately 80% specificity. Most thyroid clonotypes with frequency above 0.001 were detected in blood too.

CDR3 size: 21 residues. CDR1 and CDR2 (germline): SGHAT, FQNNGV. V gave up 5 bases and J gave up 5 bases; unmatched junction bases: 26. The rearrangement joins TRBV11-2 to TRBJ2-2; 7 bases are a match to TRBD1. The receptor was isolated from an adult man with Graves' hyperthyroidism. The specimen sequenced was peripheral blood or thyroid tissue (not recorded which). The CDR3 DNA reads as TGTGCCAGCAGCCAACCGGACAGGCGAGATGTGGGGCGAACCTCAACCGGGGAGCTGTTTTTT. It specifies CASSQPDRRDVGRTSTGELFF. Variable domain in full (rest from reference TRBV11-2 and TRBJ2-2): EAGVAQSPRYKIIEKRQSVAFWCNPISGHATLYWYQQILGQGPKLLIQFQNNGVVDDSQLPKDRFSAERLKGVDSTLKIQPAKLEDSAVYLCASSQPDRRDVGRTSTGELFFGEGSRLTVL.